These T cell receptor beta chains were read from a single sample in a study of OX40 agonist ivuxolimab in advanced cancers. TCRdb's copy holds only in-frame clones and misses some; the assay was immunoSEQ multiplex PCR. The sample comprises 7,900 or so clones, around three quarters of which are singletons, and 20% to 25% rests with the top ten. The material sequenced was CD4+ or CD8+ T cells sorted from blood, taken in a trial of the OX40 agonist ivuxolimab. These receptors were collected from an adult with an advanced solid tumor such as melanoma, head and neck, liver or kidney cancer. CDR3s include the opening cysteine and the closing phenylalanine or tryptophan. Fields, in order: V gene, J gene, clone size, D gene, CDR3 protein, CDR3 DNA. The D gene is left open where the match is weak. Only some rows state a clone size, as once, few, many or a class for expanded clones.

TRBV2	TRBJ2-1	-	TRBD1	CASSEAGTGIYNEQFF	TGTGCCAGCAGTGAAGCCGGGACAGGAATTTACAATGAGCAGTTCTTC
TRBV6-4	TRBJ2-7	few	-	CASSDPTRPASYEQYF	TGTGCCAGCAGTGACCCAACAAGACCCGCCTCCTACGAGCAGTACTTC
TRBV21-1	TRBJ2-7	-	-	CASRKMATPLTYEQYF	TGTGCCAGCAGAAAGATGGCGACACCACTAACCTACGAGCAGTACTTC
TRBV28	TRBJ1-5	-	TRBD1	CASSTDRGSQPQHF	TGTGCCAGCAGCACCGACAGGGGGTCTCAGCCCCAGCATTTT
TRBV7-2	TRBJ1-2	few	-	CASSLPAGGIYYGYTF	TGTGCCAGCAGCCTCCCGGCGGGGGGCATCTACTATGGCTACACCTTC
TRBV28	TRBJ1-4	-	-	CASTLHGSNEKLFF	TGTGCCAGCACCTTGCACGGGAGTAATGAAAAACTGTTTTTT
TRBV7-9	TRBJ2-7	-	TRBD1	CASSLPGGGYEQYF	TGTGCCAGCAGCTTACCAGGGGGCGGCTACGAGCAGTACTTC
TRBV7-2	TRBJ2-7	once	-	CASSLDKSDLSYYEQYF	TGTGCCAGCAGCTTGGACAAGTCCGACCTCAGTTACTACGAGCAGTACTTC
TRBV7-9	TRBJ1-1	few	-	CASSFSGIEAFF	TGTGCCAGCAGCTTTAGCGGTATTGAAGCTTTCTTT
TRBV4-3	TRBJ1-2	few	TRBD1	CASSQARGDRQTYGYTF	TGCGCCAGCAGCCAAGCGAGAGGGGACAGGCAGACTTATGGCTACACCTTC
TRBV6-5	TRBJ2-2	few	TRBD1	CASSYSTGLNTGELFF	TGTGCCAGCAGTTACTCGACAGGGCTTAACACCGGGGAGCTGTTTTTT
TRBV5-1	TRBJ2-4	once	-	CASSFRVAPKNKNIQYF	TGCGCCAGCAGTTTCCGGGTTGCCCCTAAGAACAAAAACATTCAGTACTTC
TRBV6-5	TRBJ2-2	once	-	CASSYGAGELFF	TGTGCCAGCAGTTACGGGGCCGGGGAGCTGTTTTTT
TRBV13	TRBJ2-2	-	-	CASREELAAGELFF	TGTGCCAGCAGAGAAGAACTAGCTGCCGGGGAGCTGTTTTTT
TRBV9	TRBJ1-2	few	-	CASSPTPLYGYTF	TGTGCCAGCAGCCCGACTCCTCTTTATGGCTACACCTTC
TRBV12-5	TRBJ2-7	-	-	CASLGGSYEQYF	TGTGCTAGTCTAGGAGGCTCCTACGAGCAGTACTTC
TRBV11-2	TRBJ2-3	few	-	CASSLLGGNRADTQYF	TGTGCCAGCAGCTTATTAGGGGGAAATCGCGCAGATACGCAGTATTTT
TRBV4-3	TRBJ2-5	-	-	CASSQDQREETQYF	TGCGCCAGCAGCCAAGACCAGCGGGAAGAGACCCAGTACTTC
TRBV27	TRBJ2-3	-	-	CASSLNPEADTQYF	TGTGCCAGCAGTTTAAATCCGGAAGCGGATACGCAGTATTTT
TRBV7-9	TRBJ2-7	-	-	CASSVGAGPSYEQYF	TGTGCCAGCAGCGTAGGGGCAGGGCCCTCCTACGAGCAGTACTTC
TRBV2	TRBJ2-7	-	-	CAGSEPAGAAYEQYF	TGTGCCGGCAGTGAGCCGGCAGGGGCGGCCTACGAGCAGTACTTC
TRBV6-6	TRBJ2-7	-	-	CASRGYEQYF	TGTGCCAGCAGGGGCTACGAGCAGTACTTC
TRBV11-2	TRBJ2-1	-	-	CASSFYYGSDNDQFF	TGTGCCAGCAGCTTTTATTACGGTTCAGACAATGATCAGTTCTTC
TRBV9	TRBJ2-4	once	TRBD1	CASSGQGLAKNIQYF	TGTGCCAGCAGCGGACAGGGTCTAGCCAAAAACATTCAGTACTTC
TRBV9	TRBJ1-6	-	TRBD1	CASSATGQYNSPLHF	TGTGCCAGCAGCGCCACGGGACAGTATAATTCACCCCTCCACTTT
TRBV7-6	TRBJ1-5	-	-	CASSLQGTSNQPQHF	TGTGCCAGCAGCTTACAGGGCACAAGCAATCAGCCCCAGCATTTT
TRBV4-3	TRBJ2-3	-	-	CASSQGKIESDTQYF	TGCGCCAGCAGCCAAGGGAAAATAGAATCAGATACGCAGTATTTT
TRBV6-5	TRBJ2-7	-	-	CASSDPGYEQYF	TGTGCCAGCAGTGACCCGGGATACGAGCAGTACTTC
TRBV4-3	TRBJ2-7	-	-	CASSQDNRDSLAYEQYF	TGCGCCAGCAGCCAAGACAACCGGGACTCGCTCGCCTACGAGCAGTACTTC
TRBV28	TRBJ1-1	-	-	CASSFLTNTEAFF	TGTGCCAGCAGTTTCTTGACGAACACTGAAGCTTTCTTT
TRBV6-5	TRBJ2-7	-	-	CASIRWGGNVYEQYF	TGTGCCAGCATTCGTTGGGGGGGCAATGTCTACGAGCAGTACTTC
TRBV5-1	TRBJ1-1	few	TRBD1	CASSLEQGGAEAFF	TGCGCCAGCAGCTTGGAACAGGGGGGCGCAGAAGCTTTCTTT
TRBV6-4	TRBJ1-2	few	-	CASSAGFAYGYTF	TGTGCCAGCAGTGCCGGTTTCGCCTATGGCTACACCTTC
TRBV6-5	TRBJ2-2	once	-	CASSPDTGELFF	TGTGCCAGCAGTCCAGACACCGGGGAGCTGTTTTTT
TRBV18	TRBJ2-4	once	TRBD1	CASSPERQGTKNIQYF	TGTGCCAGCTCACCAGAGAGACAGGGGACCAAAAACATTCAGTACTTC
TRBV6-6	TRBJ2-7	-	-	CASSYPEGGLPEQYF	TGTGCCAGCAGTTACCCCGAAGGGGGACTTCCCGAGCAGTACTTC
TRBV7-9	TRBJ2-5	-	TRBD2	CASSLPRTSGRGETQYF	TGTGCCAGCAGCCTTCCGAGGACTAGCGGGAGGGGTGAGACCCAGTACTTC
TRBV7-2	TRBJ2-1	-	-	CASSLGNEQFF	TGTGCCAGCAGCTTAGGCAATGAGCAGTTCTTC